This TCR beta chain was retrieved from a study of PD-L1 blockade in urothelial cancer (dated by TCRdb to 2015 to 2018). About the full investigation: Therapy was started around 2014 for all patients, and atezolizumab 1,200 mg was administered intravenously every 3 weeks. A median of about 140,000 T cells and some 90,000 unique TCRs was obtained from blood samples, and a median clonality of roughly 0.08 was observed. Twenty-nine patients had pretreatment blood TCR-seq, some 24 had at least one posttreatment blood collection, and some 24 had tumor TCR-seq. About 90% of the 29 patients were identified as males with urothelial cancer of bladder origin, and a prior smoking history was reported by 18 of 29 patients. Progression-free survival longer than 6 months counted as durable clinical benefit, and TCR features were additionally tested against both progression-free and overall survival. Durable clinical benefit was achieved by nine patients and was not achieved by 20 patients. TCR sequencing covered pretreatment tumor samples and matched, serially collected peripheral blood taken before and after atezolizumab treatment. Blood samples were analyzed at two time points: 3 weeks after treatment start (second dose) and 6 weeks after treatment start. Patients had an ECOG performance status of 0 or 1 and had received between 0 and 3 prior chemotherapy regimens. The study was an exploratory multi-omic analysis of somatic, immune and clinical correlates of response to PD-L1 blockade with atezolizumab in urothelial cancer. Whole exome sequencing and RNA sequencing of pretreatment tumors were performed alongside TCR sequencing in the same patients.

The CDR3 contains 13 residues, cysteine and phenylalanine counted. Only the CDR3 DNA stays, 39 bases, in frame from base 1. The germline V gene supplies CDR1 SNHLY and CDR2 FYNNEI. V drops 4 bases and J drops 3 bases, leaving 9 bases in between. What the authors observed across the whole study: Because of the small sample size (n ≈ 27) and the many exploratory analyses performed, the results are intended to be regarded as hypothesis-generating. Improved progression-free and overall survival was found to be associated with pretreatment peripheral blood TCR clonality below the median. Patients with durable benefit showed greater expansion of tumor-associated TCR clones in peripheral blood 3 weeks after starting treatment (n of about 20, p = 0.022).

Synthetic TCR analog templates were spiked into each PCR so that absolute template abundance could be estimated from read counts. The immunoSEQ assay was used to amplify TCRbeta CDR3 regions from genomic DNA with bias-controlled V and J gene primers. Sequencing of rearranged TCRbeta segments was performed at approximately 20X coverage. As for the authors' bioinformatics: Sequencing errors were corrected by clustering and CDR3s were annotated against IMGT to assign V, D and J genes. Out-of-frame and stop-codon sequences were excluded, and only productive TCRbeta rearrangements were used in downstream analyses. Clonality was calculated as one minus the Shannon entropy normalized by the log of the number of unique productive sequences. Fisher's exact test with Benjamini-Hochberg correction, using a cutoff of adjusted p below 0.01, was how clones that differed between time points or between blood and tumor were identified. TCRdb mirrors the immuneACCESS table, restricted to in-frame sequences. Some clones are absent from its copies; in checked studies, under half trace to an unresolved V gene, and the reason for the others is unknown. V, J and clone size were drawn from that table, and D and trimming were deduced from the DNA. This sample lists about 35,000 clones; 75% to 90% were detected once. The top ten clones comprise more than 9% of the sample.

With respect to this clone: It lacks a known antigen. It has no much larger one-base neighbor in the sample; base qualities were not kept.

Read against the paper, the sample's time point label means: peripheral blood 6 weeks after treatment start. A cohort of 25 to 30 patients with locally advanced or metastatic urothelial carcinoma, treated at Memorial Sloan Kettering on a trial protocol, was included. Peripheral blood mononuclear cells were collected pretreatment and during treatment, at between 1 and 8 total time points per patient. The Qiagen DNeasy Blood extraction kit was used to purify genomic DNA from total PBMCs and from tumor samples. PBMCs were collected pretreatment and during treatment, and were isolated and stored as previously described.

This receptor chain uses TRBV2 and TRBJ1-2, with the D segment identity uncertain. The specimen comprised PBMCs, sampled around atezolizumab (anti-PD-L1) treatment. The origin of this receptor is a man aged 35 to 55 with urothelial cancer. The bases read TGTGCCAGCAGTGGATCAGTCCACTATGGCTACACCTTC. This translates into CASSGSVHYGYTF.